The next 29 T cell receptor beta chains were all read from a single sample in a study of CD8 T cells in Susac syndrome. Random hexamers were used to reverse transcribe an amount of about 0.45 to 1 ug RNA. TCRdb reanalysed the immunoSEQ multiplex PCR reads using MiXCR and keeps one entry per CDR3 protein. The sample lists about 180,000 distinct CDR3 sequences; 85% to 95% were seen once. The sample was CD8+ T cells from PBMCs. The receptor source for this set is a human donor with multiple sclerosis.

This chain uses TRBV15 with TRBJ2-3; 9 bases line up with TRBD2. V shed 9 bases, J shed 4 bases, and the junction held 8 bases outside the gene matches. The CDR3 contains 14 residues. Germline V gene sequence: CDR1 LNHNV, CDR2 YYDKDF (reference sequence). The CDR3 sequence: CATSTSGFSDTQYF. The CDR3 bases are TGTGCCACATCGACTAGCGGTTTTTCAGATACGCAGTATTTT.

This clonotype is a singleton in its sample. This chain joins TRBV6-5 and TRBJ2-5; D is perhaps TRBD2 (7 bases). CDR3 size: 12 residues. The germline V gene encodes CDR1 MNHEY and CDR2 SVGAGI. The V gene lost 7 bases and the J gene lost 14 bases, with 20 bases spanning the gap. The CDR3 sequence: CASKTSGDIYYF. DNA of the CDR3: TGTGCCAGCAAGACAAGCGGGGACATCTATTACTTC.

This chain links TRBV9 with TRBJ2-7; 9 bases align to TRBD2. CDR3 length: 16 amino acids. The trim removed 0 bases at V and 2 bases at J, leaving 6 bases unmatched. In germline, CDR1 is SGDLS, CDR2 YYNGEE. CDR3 in amino acids: CASSVGNLAGAYEQYF. CDR3 in DNA: TGTGCCAGCAGCGTAGGAAACTTAGCGGGAGCCTACGAGCAGTACTTC.

This clonotype appeared once. The rearrangement uses TRBV14 and TRBJ1-1, with D unresolved. Between the trimmed V and J ends, which lost 0 bases and 1 base, there was a span of 9 bases. Per germline, CDR1 SGHDN and CDR2 FVKESK. There are 15 residues in the CDR3. The CDR3 loop reads CASSQDGPGNTEAFF. The CDR3 coding sequence is TGTGCCAGCAGCCAAGATGGACCAGGGAACACTGAAGCTTTCTTT. Filled out from reference TRBV14 and TRBJ1-1, the complete variable domain reads EAGVTQFPSHSVIEKGQTVTLRCDPISGHDNLYWYRRVMGKEIKFLLHFVKESKQDESGMPNNRFLAERTGGTYSTLKVQPAELEDSGVYFCASSQDGPGNTEAFFGQGTRLTVV.

The V call is TRBV7-8, the J call TRBJ2-1; D is unclear. CDR3 length: 14 amino acids. The germline V and J ends were trimmed by 0 bases and 5 bases, with 8 bases remaining between them. Germline V gene lookup returns CDR1 SGHVS and CDR2 FQNEAQ. Here the CDR3 DNA reads TGTGCCAGCAGCTTAGCGGGATTCAACAATGAGCAGTTCTTC. It specifies CASSLAGFNNEQFF.

The CDR3 DNA is TGTGCCAGCAGCTCGAGCAACACGACAGGGGGATCGTACGAGCAGTACTTC. Translation gives CASSSSNTTGGSYEQYF. The chain links TRBV7-9 to TRBJ2-7, with TRBD1 identical over 9 bases. The junction had 14 bases not matched to a gene; V was cut back by 4 bases and J by 4 bases. The CDR3 has 17 residues. From germline, CDR1 is SEHNR and CDR2 FQNEAQ (reference sequence).

J is TRBJ2-2 and V is TRBV9; possible D gene TRBD2, 6 bases. This CDR3 region has 15 residues. Germline assignment: CDR1 SGDLS and CDR2 YYNGEE. V lost 4 bases to trimming and J lost 3 bases, with 13 bases between them. The CDR3 loop reads CASSPPGLDTGELFF. The CDR3 DNA reads TGTGCCAGCAGCCCCCCGGGACTTGACACCGGGGAGCTGTTTTTT.

The chain combines TRBV5-1 with TRBJ2-1, with unresolved D. The germline V gene has CDR1 SGHRS and CDR2 YFSETQ. V lost 3 bases and J lost 4, with 8 bases in between. The CDR3 is 13 residues long. As DNA, the CDR3 is TGCGCCAGCAGCTCGTACGAGTACAATGAGCAGTTCTTC. Protein sequence: CASSSYEYNEQFF.

The chain has TRBV4-2 and TRBJ2-7, with TRBD2 as a possible D gene (6 bases). Germline V gives CDR1 LGHNA, CDR2 YNFKEQ. Between the trimmed V and J ends, which lost 3 bases and 4 bases, there was a span of 19 bases. The length of the CDR3 is 16 residues. The CDR3: CASSQEENPGLYEQYF. CDR3 nucleotides: TGTGCCAGCAGCCAGGAAGAAAACCCGGGACTTTACGAGCAGTACTTC.

V gene TRBV27 combines with J gene TRBJ2-1; 13 bases match TRBD2. CDR1 is MNHEY, CDR2 SMNVEV, per germline (reference sequence). The length of the CDR3 is 16 residues. J was trimmed by 8 bases and V by 4 bases; bases with no gene match: 8. This CDR3 is CASSSWTSGSIDEQFF. Here the CDR3 DNA reads TGTGCCAGCAGTTCCTGGACTAGCGGGAGTATAGATGAGCAGTTCTTC.

The count of this clonotype is one. The rearrangement joins TRBV20-1 to TRBJ2-1; 7 nucleotides agree with TRBD2. This CDR3 is 15 amino acids long. The trim removed 1 base at V and 3 bases at J, leaving 6 bases unmatched. CDR1 and CDR2 (germline): DFQATT, SNEGSKA (reference sequence). DNA for the CDR3: TGCAGTGCTAGAGGGGCGGGGGTTTTCTACAATGAGCAGTTCTTC. Translation: CSARGAGVFYNEQFF.

V gene TRBV7-9 combines with J gene TRBJ1-1; D gene uncertain. The CDR3 totals 15 residues. Trimming removed 2 bases from V and 2 bases from J, with 12 bases in between. Germline V gives CDR1 SEHNR, CDR2 FQNEAQ (reference sequence). The CDR3: CASSLTSSHNTEAFF. DNA of the CDR3: TGTGCCAGCAGCTTAACCTCCTCCCATAACACTGAAGCTTTCTTT.

V gene TRBV19 combines with J gene TRBJ2-1, with TRBD2 matching 8 bases. The V gene's germline CDR1 is LNHDA and CDR2 SQIVND (reference sequence). Losses at the gene ends were 9 bases for V and 3 bases for J; bases not matched to a gene: 10. CDR3 length: 15 residues. CDR3 loop: CASTRDSGVYNEQFF. The CDR3 DNA reads as TGTGCCAGCACAAGAGATAGCGGGGTCTACAATGAGCAGTTCTTC.

The chain is built from TRBV7-9 and TRBJ2-7; tentatively, D is TRBD1 (6 bases). Trimming took off 7 bases at V and 0 bases at J, with 10 bases between the two ends. The CDR3 contains 13 residues. The germline CDR1 and CDR2 sequences are SEHNR and FQNEAQ (reference sequence). The CDR3 here is CASTADSSYEQYF. CDR3 bases: TGTGCCAGCACAGCGGACAGCTCCTACGAGCAGTACTTC.

This chain links TRBV28 with TRBJ2-7, with D possibly matching TRBD2 (5 bases). The V end was cut by 6 bases, the J end by 0 bases, with 24 bases between. The germline V gene encodes CDR1 MDHEN and CDR2 SYDVKM. This CDR3 is 18 amino acids long. The CDR3 loop is CASSHELGFLSTSYEQYF. The CDR3 bases are TGTGCCAGCAGCCACGAACTAGGTTTCTTATCAACCTCCTACGAGCAGTACTTC.

This chain connects TRBV9 to TRBJ1-6; D is possibly TRBD1 (5 bases). In germline, CDR1 is SGDLS, CDR2 YYNGEE. This CDR3 comprises 13 residues. V was trimmed by 4 bases and J by 10 bases, leaving 12 bases between them. The CDR3 is CASSPAGGSPLHF. The DNA of the CDR3 is TGTGCCAGCAGCCCCGCGGGGGGATCACCCCTCCACTTT.

The table lists this clonotype with a count of one. The V and J genes are TRBV9 and TRBJ2-3; D call uncertain. The germline V and J ends were trimmed by 0 bases and 4 bases, with 3 bases remaining between them. Germline lookup yields CDR1 SGDLS and CDR2 YYNGEE. This CDR3 contains 12 residues. CDR3 sequence reads: CASSVASDTQYF. CDR3 nucleotide sequence: TGTGCCAGCAGCGTAGCTTCAGATACGCAGTATTTT.

The V and J genes are TRBV14 and TRBJ2-1, with 11 positions matching TRBD1. The germline CDR1 and CDR2 sequences are SGHDN and FVKESK. CDR3 length equals 17 residues. Trimming at V came to 2 bases and at J to 7 bases, leaving 10 bases not matched to a gene. The CDR3 loop is CASSQLGQGAFKNEQFF. DNA for the CDR3: TGTGCCAGCAGCCAACTAGGACAGGGGGCCTTTAAGAATGAGCAGTTCTTC.

This rearrangement joins TRBV4-1 to TRBJ1-1; no firm D call. Trimming cost V 4 bases and J 0 bases, with 6 bases left between them. Germline values: CDR1 MGHRA, CDR2 YSYEKL. The CDR3 covers 13 residues. The CDR3 DNA reads TGCGCCAGCAGCCCAGACATGAACACTGAAGCTTTCTTT. Encoded protein: CASSPDMNTEAFF.

The count of this clonotype is one. This chain uses TRBV11-1 with TRBJ2-1; no reliable D call. CDR1 and CDR2 (germline): SGHAT, FQDESV (reference sequence). This CDR3 contains 15 residues. V gave up 3 bases and J gave up 4 bases, with 13 bases separating them. CDR3 coding DNA: TGTGCCAGCAGCTTCGAACTCCCAGAATACAATGAGCAGTTCTTC. As protein: CASSFELPEYNEQFF.

V usage is TRBV29-1 and J usage is TRBJ1-2; 8 nucleotides match TRBD1. The CDR3 extends over 12 amino acids. The germline V gene has CDR1 SQVTM and CDR2 ANQGSEA. Trimming took 4 bases from V and 2 from J; bases not matched to a gene: 0. The CDR3 sequence: CSVAGGNYGYTF. The CDR3 nucleotides are TGCAGCGTTGCAGGGGGCAACTATGGCTACACCTTC.

The rearrangement links TRBV20-1 to TRBJ2-7; tentatively, D is TRBD1 or TRBD2 (5 bases each). Germline assignment: CDR1 DFQATT and CDR2 SNEGSKA (reference sequence). The CDR3 is 14 amino acids. V was shortened by 0 bases and J by 0 bases, with 9 bases between the two germline ends. The CDR3, as DNA: TGCAGTGCTAGAGAAGAGGGGCTCTCCTACGAGCAGTACTTC. Translating it yields CSAREEGLSYEQYF.

The count of this clonotype is one. The J gene is TRBJ2-7, the V gene TRBV14; D possibly corresponds to TRBD2 (6 bases). The CDR3 runs 13 residues. Germline CDR1 reads SGHDN; CDR2 reads FVKESK. Trimming took 5 bases from V and 0 from J, leaving 8 bases between them. CDR3 protein: CASSGRNSYEQYF. The CDR3 DNA sequence: TGTGCCAGCAGCGGGAGGAACTCCTACGAGCAGTACTTC.

The rearrangement joins TRBV27 to TRBJ1-4; D is undetermined. CDR3 length equals 14 residues. The germline V gene has CDR1 MNHEY and CDR2 SMNVEV (reference sequence). V lost 6 bases and J lost 7, with 15 bases in between. Here the CDR3 reads CASRVRVGGEKLFF. The CDR3 bases are TGTGCCAGCAGGGTCCGTGTCGGCGGTGAAAAACTGTTTTTT.

The J gene is TRBJ1-5, the V gene TRBV3-1; D is possibly TRBD1 (5 bases). The CDR3 spans 15 residues. The V and J ends lost 4 bases and 10 bases respectively, with 20 bases between them. Germline CDR1 reads LGHDT; CDR2 reads YNNKEL (reference sequence). The CDR3 reads CASSPQAGNFHPQHF. The CDR3 nucleotides read TGTGCCAGCAGCCCTCAGGCAGGGAATTTTCATCCCCAGCATTTT.

The rearrangement joins TRBV6-6 to TRBJ2-2; 10 bases match TRBD2. This CDR3 is 15 amino acids long. J was trimmed by 8 bases and V by 6 bases; bases with no gene match: 9. CDR1 is MNHNY and CDR2 is SVGAGI in the germline V gene (reference sequence). The CDR3 sequence: CASSLQRGGSGELFF. CDR3 nucleotides: TGTGCCAGCAGCTTACAGCGGGGGGGCTCGGGGGAGCTGTTTTTT.

The chain links TRBV11-2 to TRBJ1-1; TRBD1 might be the D (6 bases). This CDR3 is built from 14 residues. CDR1 and CDR2 from the germline V gene are SGHAT and FQNNGV. Trimming took off 7 bases at V and 0 bases at J, with 12 bases between the two ends. CDR3 amino acids: CASTWGQMNTEAFF. The CDR3, as DNA: TGTGCCAGCACCTGGGGGCAGATGAACACTGAAGCTTTCTTT.

This clonotype appeared a single time. The chain joins TRBV5-1 to TRBJ1-2; 8 bases map to TRBD1. The CDR3 runs to 14 residues. V lost 0 bases, J lost 3 bases, and 1 base stayed unmatched. The germline gives CDR1 SGHRS, CDR2 YFSETQ. The CDR3 sequence is CASSLVTGDYGYTF. CDR3 nucleotide sequence: TGCGCCAGCAGCTTGGTGACAGGGGACTATGGCTACACCTTC.

This sequence joins TRBV9 and TRBJ1-2; D is unresolved. V lost 5 bases, J lost 6 bases, and 8 bases lay in between. CDR3 size: 11 residues. Germline CDR1 SGDLS, CDR2 YYNGEE. CDR3 nucleotide sequence: TGTGCCAGCAGGGCTCGGGATGGCTACACCTTC. Translation gives CASRARDGYTF.